This T cell receptor beta chain emerged from a study of T cells expressing NK-cell markers. Findings of the study overall: Where a handful of donors were concerned, these clonotypes also led the CD3+CD56-NKG2C+ fraction.

The CDR3 is made up of 16 amino acids. Germline CDR1 is SGHTA and CDR2 is FQGNSA. Measured by frequency, this clonotype is medium-sized. What it recognizes is unknown. For each CDR3 protein, TCRdb gives one entry from its re-call of the 5' RACE reads, without DNA. The table lists about 2,200 distinct CDR3 sequences. Sequencing used blood T cells: a sorted CD56 or NKG2C T cell subset, CD4+ or CD8+ T cells, or bulk PBMC T cells (not recorded which). This clonotype was sampled from a woman younger than 30 in good health. The chain combines TRBV7-2 with TRBJ2-3; without DNA, the TCRdb call of TRBD2 cannot be checked. The CDR3 region is CASSLLAGARTDTQYF.